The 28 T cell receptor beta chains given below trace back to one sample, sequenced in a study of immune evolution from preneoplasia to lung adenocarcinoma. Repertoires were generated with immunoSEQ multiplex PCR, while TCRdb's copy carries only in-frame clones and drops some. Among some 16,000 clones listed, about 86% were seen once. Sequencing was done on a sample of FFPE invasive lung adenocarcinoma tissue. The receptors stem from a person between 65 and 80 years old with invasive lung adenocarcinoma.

The CDR3 loop reads CASSEQGTYEQYF. The CDR3 bases are TGTGCCAGCAGTGAACAGGGCACCTACGAGCAGTACTTC. The chain uses TRBV2 and TRBJ2-7; D is perhaps TRBD1 (5 bases). V was pared by 2 bases and J by 2 bases, with 7 bases between. The CDR3 consists of 13 residues. CDR1 and CDR2 from the germline V gene are SNHLY and FYNNEI.

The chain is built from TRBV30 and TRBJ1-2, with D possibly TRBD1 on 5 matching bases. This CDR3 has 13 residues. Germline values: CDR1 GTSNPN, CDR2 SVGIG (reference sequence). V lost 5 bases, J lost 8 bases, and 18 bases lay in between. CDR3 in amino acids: CAWEDRTYGGYTF. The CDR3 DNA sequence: TGTGCCTGGGAAGACAGAACCTACGGGGGCTACACCTTC.

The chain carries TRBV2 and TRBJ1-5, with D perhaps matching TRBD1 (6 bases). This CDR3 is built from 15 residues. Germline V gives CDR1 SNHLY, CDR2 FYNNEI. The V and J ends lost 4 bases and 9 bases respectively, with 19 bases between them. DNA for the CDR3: TGTGCCAGCAGTGCAAGGGGCCCTCAGGGGCGGCCCCAGCATTTT. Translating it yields CASSARGPQGRPQHF.

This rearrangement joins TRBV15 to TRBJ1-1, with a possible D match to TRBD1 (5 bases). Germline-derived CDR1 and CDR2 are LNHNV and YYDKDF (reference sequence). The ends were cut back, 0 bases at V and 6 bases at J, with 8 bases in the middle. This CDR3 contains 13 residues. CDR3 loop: CATSRDRGAEAFF. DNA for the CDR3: TGTGCCACCAGCAGAGATCGGGGCGCTGAAGCTTTCTTT.

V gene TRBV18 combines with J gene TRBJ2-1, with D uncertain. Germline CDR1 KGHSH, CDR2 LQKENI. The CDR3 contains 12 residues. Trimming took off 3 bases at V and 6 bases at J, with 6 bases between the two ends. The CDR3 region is CASSPGTNEQFF. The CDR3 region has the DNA TGTGCCAGCTCACCGGGAACCAATGAGCAGTTCTTC.

As DNA, the CDR3 is TGTGCCAGCTCACAACAGGGACAGGGATATCAAGAGACCCAGTACTTC. It encodes CASSQQGQGYQETQYF. This chain joins TRBV18 and TRBJ2-5; TRBD1 matches 9 bases. Germline V gene data show CDR1 as KGHSH and CDR2 as LQKENI. The CDR3 spans 16 residues. The ends lost 4 bases at V and 2 bases at J; junction bases unmatched: 8.

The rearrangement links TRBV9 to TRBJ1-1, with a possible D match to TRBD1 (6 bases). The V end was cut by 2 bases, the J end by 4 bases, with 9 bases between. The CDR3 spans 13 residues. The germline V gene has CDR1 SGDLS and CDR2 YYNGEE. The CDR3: CASSVRGSTEAFF. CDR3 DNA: TGTGCCAGCAGCGTCAGGGGATCCACTGAAGCTTTCTTT.

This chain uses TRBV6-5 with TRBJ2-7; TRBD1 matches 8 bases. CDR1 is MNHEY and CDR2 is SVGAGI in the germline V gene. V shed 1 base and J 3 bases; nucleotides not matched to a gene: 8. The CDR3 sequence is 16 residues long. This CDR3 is CASSYLGQGAIYEQYF. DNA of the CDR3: TGTGCCAGCAGTTACTTAGGGCAGGGGGCAATCTACGAGCAGTACTTC.

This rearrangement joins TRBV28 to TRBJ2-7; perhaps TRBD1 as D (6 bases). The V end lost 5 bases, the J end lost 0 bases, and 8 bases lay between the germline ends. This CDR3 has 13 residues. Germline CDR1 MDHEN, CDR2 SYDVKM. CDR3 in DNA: TGTGCCAGCAGTCGGGACAACTCCTACGAGCAGTACTTC. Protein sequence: CASSRDNSYEQYF.

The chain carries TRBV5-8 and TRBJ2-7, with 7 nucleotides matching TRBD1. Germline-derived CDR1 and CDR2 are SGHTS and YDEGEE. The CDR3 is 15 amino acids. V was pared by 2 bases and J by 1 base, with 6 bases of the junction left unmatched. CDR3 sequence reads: CASSLRGLMSYEQYF. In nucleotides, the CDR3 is TGTGCCAGCAGCTTAAGGGGGCTTATGTCCTACGAGCAGTACTTC. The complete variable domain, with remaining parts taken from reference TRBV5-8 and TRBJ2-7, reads EAGVTQSPTHLIKTRGQQATLRCSPISGHTSVYWYQQALGLGLQFLLWYDEGEERNRGNFPPRFSGRQFPNYSSELNVNALELEDSALYLCASSLRGLMSYEQYFGPGTRLTVT.

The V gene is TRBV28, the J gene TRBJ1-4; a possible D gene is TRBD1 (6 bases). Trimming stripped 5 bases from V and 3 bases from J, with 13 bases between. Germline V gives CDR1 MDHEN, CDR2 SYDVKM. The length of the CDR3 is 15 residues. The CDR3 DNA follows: TGTGCCAGCAGTCTTCAGGGGTTGCCTAATGAAAAACTGTTTTTT. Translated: CASSLQGLPNEKLFF. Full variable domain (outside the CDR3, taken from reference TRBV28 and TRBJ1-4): DVKVTQSSRYLVKRTGEKVFLECVQDMDHENMFWYRQDPGLGLRLIYFSYDVKMKEKGDIPEGYSVSREKKERFSLILESASTNQTSMYLCASSLQGLPNEKLFFGSGTQLSVL.

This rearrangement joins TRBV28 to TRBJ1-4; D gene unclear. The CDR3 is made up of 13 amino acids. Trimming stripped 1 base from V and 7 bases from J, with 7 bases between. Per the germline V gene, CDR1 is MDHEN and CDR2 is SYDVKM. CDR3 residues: CASSLFGLEKLFF. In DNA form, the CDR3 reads TGTGCCAGCAGTTTATTTGGTCTTGAAAAACTGTTTTTT.

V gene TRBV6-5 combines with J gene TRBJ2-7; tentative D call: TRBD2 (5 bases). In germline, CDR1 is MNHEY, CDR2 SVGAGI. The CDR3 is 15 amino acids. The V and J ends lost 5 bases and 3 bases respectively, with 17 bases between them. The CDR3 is CASSTSGPSSYEQYF. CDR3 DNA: TGTGCCAGCAGTACGAGCGGCCCAAGCAGCTACGAGCAGTACTTC.

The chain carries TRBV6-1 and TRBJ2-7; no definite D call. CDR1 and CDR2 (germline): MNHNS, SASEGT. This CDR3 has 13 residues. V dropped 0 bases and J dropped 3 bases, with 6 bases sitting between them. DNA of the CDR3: TGTGCCAGCAGTGAAGCAGGAAACTACGAGCAGTACTTC. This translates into CASSEAGNYEQYF.

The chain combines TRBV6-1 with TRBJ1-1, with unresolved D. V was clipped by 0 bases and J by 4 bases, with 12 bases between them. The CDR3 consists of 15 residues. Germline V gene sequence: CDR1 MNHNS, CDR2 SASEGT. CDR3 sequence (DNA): TGTGCCAGCAGTGAAGCAAGGGCCCGCCTCACTGAAGCTTTCTTT. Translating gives CASSEARARLTEAFF.

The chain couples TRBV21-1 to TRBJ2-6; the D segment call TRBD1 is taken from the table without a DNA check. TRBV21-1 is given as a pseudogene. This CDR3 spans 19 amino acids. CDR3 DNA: TGTGCCAGCAGCAAAGAGAGGGCAGGGGAAAATTCTGGGGCCAACGTCCTGACTTTC. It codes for CASSKERAGENSGANVLTF.

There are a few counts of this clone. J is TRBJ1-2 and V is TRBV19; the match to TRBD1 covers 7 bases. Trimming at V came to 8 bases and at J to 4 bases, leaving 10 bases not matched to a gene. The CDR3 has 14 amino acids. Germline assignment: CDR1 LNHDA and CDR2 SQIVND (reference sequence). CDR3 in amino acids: CASRVQGSIYGYTF. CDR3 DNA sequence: TGTGCCAGTCGGGTACAGGGGTCTATCTATGGCTACACCTTC.

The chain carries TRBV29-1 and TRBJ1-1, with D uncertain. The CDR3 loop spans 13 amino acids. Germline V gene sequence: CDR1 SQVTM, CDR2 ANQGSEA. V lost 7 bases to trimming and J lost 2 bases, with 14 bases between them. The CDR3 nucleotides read TGCAGCGCAGGTGGTAGGTATAACACTGAAGCTTTCTTT. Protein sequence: CSAGGRYNTEAFF.

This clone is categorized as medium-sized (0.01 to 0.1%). The CDR3: CASRRTGFTEAFF. For the CDR3, the DNA is TGTGCCAGCAGGCGGACAGGGTTCACTGAAGCTTTCTTT. This rearrangement joins TRBV27 to TRBJ1-1; 8 nucleotides line up with TRBD1. There are 13 residues in the CDR3. V trimming: 6 bases; J trimming: 4 bases; junction bases outside the gene matches: 4. CDR1 and CDR2 (germline): MNHEY, SMNVEV (reference sequence).

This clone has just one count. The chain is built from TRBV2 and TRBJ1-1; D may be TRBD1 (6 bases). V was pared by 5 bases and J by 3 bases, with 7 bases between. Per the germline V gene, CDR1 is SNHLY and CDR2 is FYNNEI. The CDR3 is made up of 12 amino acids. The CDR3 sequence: CASSYRDTEAFF. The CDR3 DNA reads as TGTGCCAGCAGTTACAGGGACACTGAAGCTTTCTTT.

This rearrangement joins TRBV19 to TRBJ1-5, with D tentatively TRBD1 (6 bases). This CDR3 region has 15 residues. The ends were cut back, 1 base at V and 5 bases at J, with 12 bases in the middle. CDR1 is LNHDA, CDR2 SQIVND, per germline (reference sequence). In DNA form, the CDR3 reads TGTGCCAGTAGTATAGCCGGGACATTGGATCAGCCCCAGCATTTT. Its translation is CASSIAGTLDQPQHF.

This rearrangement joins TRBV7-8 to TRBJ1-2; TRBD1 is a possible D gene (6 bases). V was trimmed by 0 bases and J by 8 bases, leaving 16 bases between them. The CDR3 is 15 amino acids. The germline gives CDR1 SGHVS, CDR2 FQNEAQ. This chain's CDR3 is CASSLAGRGPGGYTF. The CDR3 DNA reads TGTGCCAGCAGCTTAGCGGGGCGGGGGCCGGGAGGCTACACCTTC.

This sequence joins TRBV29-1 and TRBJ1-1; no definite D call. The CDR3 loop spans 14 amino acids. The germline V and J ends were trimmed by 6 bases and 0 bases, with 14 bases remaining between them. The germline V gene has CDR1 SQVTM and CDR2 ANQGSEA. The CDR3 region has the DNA TGCAGCGTCCCCCCGTTTGGGATGAACACTGAAGCTTTCTTT. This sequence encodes CSVPPFGMNTEAFF.

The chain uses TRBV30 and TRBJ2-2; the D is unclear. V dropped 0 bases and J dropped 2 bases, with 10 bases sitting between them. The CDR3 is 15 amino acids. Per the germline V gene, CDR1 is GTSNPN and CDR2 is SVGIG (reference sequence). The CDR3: CAWSVAQVNTGELFF. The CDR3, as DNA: TGTGCCTGGAGTGTGGCGCAGGTTAACACCGGGGAGCTGTTTTTT.

CDR3 sequence (DNA): TGCGCCAGCAGCCAAGAGGGAGGAACGTCTGGAAACACCATATATTTT. Translation gives CASSQEGGTSGNTIYF. J is TRBJ1-3 and V is TRBV4-1; D is ambiguous. Trimming took 0 bases from V and 1 from J, leaving 10 bases between them. The CDR3 consists of 16 residues. CDR1 and CDR2 (germline): MGHRA, YSYEKL.

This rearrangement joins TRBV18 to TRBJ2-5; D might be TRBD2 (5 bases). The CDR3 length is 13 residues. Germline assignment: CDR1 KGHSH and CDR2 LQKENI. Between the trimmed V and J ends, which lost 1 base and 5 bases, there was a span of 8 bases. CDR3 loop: CASSPRESETQYF. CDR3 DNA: TGTGCCAGCTCACCACGGGAGTCGGAGACCCAGTACTTC. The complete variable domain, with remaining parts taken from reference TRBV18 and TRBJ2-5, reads NAGVMQNPRHLVRRRGQEARLRCSPMKGHSHVYWYRQLPEEGLKFMVYLQKENIIDESGMPKERFSAEFPKEGPSILRIQQVVRGDSAAYFCASSPRESETQYFGPGTRLLVL.

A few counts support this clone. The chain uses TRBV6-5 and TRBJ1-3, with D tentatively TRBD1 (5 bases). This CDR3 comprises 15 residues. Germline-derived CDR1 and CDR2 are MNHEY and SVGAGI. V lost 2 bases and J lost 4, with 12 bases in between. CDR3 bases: TGTGCCAGCAGTTACCTGCGGGGACCAGGAAACACCATATATTTT. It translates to CASSYLRGPGNTIYF.

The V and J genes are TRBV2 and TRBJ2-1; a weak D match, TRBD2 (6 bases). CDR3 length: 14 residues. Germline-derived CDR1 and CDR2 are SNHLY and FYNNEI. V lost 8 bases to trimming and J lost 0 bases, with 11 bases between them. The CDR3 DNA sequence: TGTGCCAGCGCCAGGGACTTCTCCTACAATGAGCAGTTCTTC. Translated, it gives CASARDFSYNEQFF.